The rows below give T cell receptor beta chains drawn from one sample of a study of shared clonotypes between healthy human individuals. Produced via immunoSEQ multiplex PCR; TCRdb's table is partial and in-frame only. The profile covers about 960,000 clones, with less than 85% appearing a single time and approximately 1.5% taken by the ten largest. The sequencing sample was made of memory CD4+ T cells sorted from blood. All receptors come from a man younger than 30 in good health. The CDR3 runs from the conserved cysteine through the conserved F or W. A D gene is named only where the DNA matches it firmly.

D gene	V gene	J gene	CDR3 protein	CDR3 DNA
TRBD2	TRBV7-8	TRBJ2-7	CASSLNAGDYEQYF	TGTGCCAGCAGCTTAAACGCGGGGGACTACGAGCAGTACTTC
.	TRBV28	TRBJ2-7	CASSSSVGYEQYF	TGTGCCAGCAGCTCTAGCGTAGGCTACGAGCAGTACTTC
.	TRBV6-4	TRBJ1-2	CASSLDWGSGTLTF	.
.	TRBV25-1	TRBJ1-2	CASSEVGRGSGYTF	TGTGCCAGCAGTGAAGTGGGCAGGGGATCCGGCTACACCTTC
TRBD1	TRBV5-4	TRBJ1-6	CASSSDRGGSPLHF	TGTGCCAGCAGCTCAGACAGGGGAGGATCACCCCTCCACTTT
TRBD1	TRBV29-1	TRBJ1-2	CSVEDRTGGSGYTF	TGCAGCGTTGAAGATCGAACAGGGGGCTCTGGCTACACCTTC
TRBD2	TRBV14	TRBJ2-3	CASFLAGGTDTQYF	TGTGCCAGCTTCCTAGCGGGGGGCACAGATACGCAGTATTTT
.	TRBV30	TRBJ2-2	CAWRGGRSGGELFF	TGTGCCTGGAGAGGGGGGAGGTCCGGCGGGGAGCTGTTTTTT
TRBD1	TRBV6-1	TRBJ2-2	CAISQGTNTGELFF	TGTGCCATTTCACAGGGGACGAACACCGGGGAGCTGTTTTTT
TRBD2	TRBV7-2	TRBJ2-2	CASRSGTINTGELFF	TGTGCCAGCAGGTCCGGGACTATTAACACCGGGGAGCTGTTTTTT
.	TRBV5-1	TRBJ2-7	CASSYQANEQYF	TGCGCCAGCAGCTACCAAGCAAACGAGCAGTACTTC